The entry that follows covers one T cell receptor beta chain sequence. The sample comes from a study of T cell changes during pregnancy in multiple sclerosis. The data were produced by immunoSEQ multiplex PCR, yet TCRdb's version contains in-frame clones alone and is incomplete. The table lists 35,000 to 45,000 clones, over 75% of them singletons. The ends were cut back, 5 bases at V and 1 base at J, with 8 bases in the middle. The CDR3 has 13 residues. In germline, CDR1 is PRHDT, CDR2 FYEKMQ (reference sequence). V gene TRBV13 combines with J gene TRBJ1-1; no definite D call. This TCR was sampled from a female donor with multiple sclerosis, enrolled in a pregnancy study. Sequenced here: CD8+ T cells from peripheral blood mononuclear cells, sampled in the first trimester of pregnancy. Here the CDR3 reads CASSEGSNTEAFF. The CDR3 coding sequence is TGTGCCAGCAGCGAGGGATCGAACACTGAAGCTTTCTTT.